These T cell receptor beta chains were read from a single sample in a study of cytomegalovirus exposure and HLA in healthy donors. The table came from immunoSEQ multiplex PCR; TCRdb's copy has only in-frame clones and leaves some out. The sample contains some 290,000 clones, approximately 88% of which appear only once. The sequencing sample was made of PBMCs. These receptors were taken from a man aged 30 to 39 in good health and CMV-seronegative. The CDR3 runs from the conserved cysteine through the conserved F or W. The D gene is left open where the match is weak. Part of the rows lack a size; the others show once, few, many or a class for expanded clones.

cdr3_nt	cdr3_aa	d_call	clone_size	v_call	j_call
TGCAGCGTTGAAGATGGTTCCGGGCCTGGAGGCTACGAGCAGTACTTC	CSVEDGSGPGGYEQYF	-	-	TRBV29-1	TRBJ2-7
TGTGCCAGCAACATGGGAAGGGGAATGGGCCAAGAGACCCAGTACTTC	CASNMGRGMGQETQYF	-	-	TRBV27	TRBJ2-5
TGCGCCAGCAGCCCCAGGACAGTTGCCCTCTCCTACGAGCAGTACTTC	CASSPRTVALSYEQYF	-	-	TRBV4-3	TRBJ2-7
TGTGCCAGCAGCTTGGGGAGGGCCCCCAGGGGCTACACCTTC	CASSLGRAPRGYTF	-	-	TRBV5-6	TRBJ1-2
TGTGCCAGCAGCTTAGGTCATCACTACAATGAGCAGTTCTTC	CASSLGHHYNEQFF	-	-	TRBV11-3	TRBJ2-1
TGTGCCTGGAGTGTCACTGGACTGGATGCCTACGAGCAGTACTTC	CAWSVTGLDAYEQYF	-	-	TRBV30	TRBJ2-7
TGTGCCAGCAGCTTGGGGAGGGATCCGGGAGAGCAGTACTTC	CASSLGRDPGEQYF	-	-	TRBV5-4	TRBJ2-7
TGTGCCAGCAGTTACTCAATGGACAGGGCAAGGGACGAGCAGTACTTC	CASSYSMDRARDEQYF	TRBD1	-	TRBV6-5	TRBJ2-7
TGTGCCAGCAGCTTAGAAGGGGGGGTTCTCACAGATACGCAGTATTTT	CASSLEGGVLTDTQYF	-	-	TRBV11-2	TRBJ2-3
TGTGCCAGCAGCCCCGGGGGGGCCTATGAGCAGTTCTTC	CASSPGGAYEQFF	TRBD2	-	TRBV6-5	TRBJ2-1
TGTGCCATCAGTGGGACTAGCGGGGCCTCCTACGAGCAGTACTTC	CAISGTSGASYEQYF	TRBD2	-	TRBV10-3	TRBJ2-7
TGTGCCAGCAGTCACCCGGTCCGGGGAGCTTTCTTT	CASSHPVRGAFF	-	-	TRBV27	TRBJ1-1
TGTGCCAGCAGCTTGAGCGGGGGGCAGAACACCGGGGAGCTGTTTTTT	CASSLSGGQNTGELFF	TRBD2	-	TRBV7-2	TRBJ2-2
TGTGCCAGCAGCTTAGATCCCAGGGGTCTCTTCACAGATACGCAGTATTTT	CASSLDPRGLFTDTQYF	-	-	TRBV7-6	TRBJ2-3
TGTGCCAGTAGTATTTACGGGTCTGGCACAGATACGCAGTATTTT	CASSIYGSGTDTQYF	-	once	TRBV19	TRBJ2-3
TGTGCCAGCAGCTTAAGGGACAGCTCTGGAAACACCATATATTTT	CASSLRDSSGNTIYF	TRBD1	-	TRBV7-6	TRBJ1-3
TGTGCCAGCAGCTTAGGGACAGTCTCTGGAAACACCATATATTTT	CASSLGTVSGNTIYF	-	-	TRBV7-2	TRBJ1-3
TGTGCCAGCAGCCCCGCTAGGGACAAATATGGCTACACCTTC	CASSPARDKYGYTF	-	-	TRBV7-8	TRBJ1-2
TGTGCCAGCTCACAAGGGGGGGCCGTCGAGACCCAGTACTTC	CASSQGGAVETQYF	-	-	TRBV18	TRBJ2-5
TGTGCCAGCACCCTATGGAGCTCTGGAAACACCATATATTTT	CASTLWSSGNTIYF	-	-	TRBV6-7	TRBJ1-3
TGTGCCAGCAGTGACAGGACTAACTATGGCTACACCTTC	CASSDRTNYGYTF	-	few	TRBV2	TRBJ1-2
TGTGCCAGCAGCTTGGGGACAGGGGGCAATCAGCCCCAGCATTTT	CASSLGTGGNQPQHF	TRBD1	-	TRBV5-8	TRBJ1-5
TGTGCCTGGAGTCCTTCGAATGAAAAACTGTTTTTT	CAWSPSNEKLFF	-	-	TRBV30	TRBJ1-4
TGTGCCAGCAGCTTGGTTGCGGGGGTATCAGATACGCAGTATTTT	CASSLVAGVSDTQYF	TRBD2	-	TRBV5-4	TRBJ2-3
TGCGCCAGCAGCTTGGTTCGGGGGGCCGGCGGGGATGAGCAGTTCTTC	CASSLVRGAGGDEQFF	-	-	TRBV5-1	TRBJ2-1
TGTGCCAGCAGTTTCAGACAAGTTTACAATGAGCAGTTCTTC	CASSFRQVYNEQFF	-	-	TRBV27	TRBJ2-1
TGTGCCATCGGCGGCACTTTGTACCAAGAGACCCAGTACTTC	CAIGGTLYQETQYF	-	-	TRBV10-3	TRBJ2-5
TGTGCCACCAGCGGGGGACTAGCGGACTCCTACAATGAGCAGTTCTTC	CATSGGLADSYNEQFF	TRBD2	-	TRBV15	TRBJ2-1
TGTGCCAGCAGTTTACGACGAACGGACAGTAACTATGGCTACACCTTC	CASSLRRTDSNYGYTF	-	-	TRBV28	TRBJ1-2
TGCAGCGTTGAAGGACAGACTAACTATGGCTACACCTTC	CSVEGQTNYGYTF	-	-	TRBV29-1	TRBJ1-2
TGTGCCTCCCAATCTCGAGGGAACTATGGCTACACCTTC	CASQSRGNYGYTF	-	-	TRBV10-3	TRBJ1-2
TGCGCCAGCAGCTTAAGGACAGGGGGTTCCTACGAGCAGTACTTC	CASSLRTGGSYEQYF	TRBD1	-	TRBV5-1	TRBJ2-7
TGTGCCAGCAGCTTAGTAGGCTACAGGAGCTCCTATAATTCACCCCTCCACTTT	CASSLVGYRSSYNSPLHF	-	-	TRBV7-9	TRBJ1-6
TGTGCCAGCAGTTTATTTGCAGGGGGAGAAGGCTACACCTTC	CASSLFAGGEGYTF	TRBD1	many	TRBV27	TRBJ1-2
TGTGCCAGCAGTTCTTGGACTAGCGGGGGGGCCGGAGGGGAGCTGTTTTTT	CASSSWTSGGAGGELFF	TRBD2	-	TRBV27	TRBJ2-2
TGTGCCAGCAGCTTCCGGGACAGCCTACAAGAGACCCAGTACTTC	CASSFRDSLQETQYF	TRBD1	-	TRBV7-9	TRBJ2-5
TGTGCCAGCAGTGTGACAGGGGGCCTTGTTCTTGGCTACACCTTC	CASSVTGGLVLGYTF	TRBD1	-	TRBV6-1	TRBJ1-2
TGTGCCAGCAGCTCGGGGACTAGCGGGGGCTACAATGAGCAGTTCTTC	CASSSGTSGGYNEQFF	TRBD2	-	TRBV5-4	TRBJ2-1
TGTGCCAGCATGGGGACAGGAAAGGTCTATGGCTACACCTTC	CASMGTGKVYGYTF	-	-	TRBV21-1	TRBJ1-2
TGTGCCAGCTCACCTCAGACAGGGATTGGAAACACCATATATTTT	CASSPQTGIGNTIYF	TRBD1	-	TRBV18	TRBJ1-3
TGCGCCAGCAGTGAATTAGGAGGGCGAGAGACCCAGTACTTC	CASSELGGRETQYF	-	-	TRBV10-2	TRBJ2-5
TGTGCCTGGAGGATCGGGGGTTTCTATGGCTACACCTTC	CAWRIGGFYGYTF	-	-	TRBV30	TRBJ1-2
TGTGCCAGCACGGCGGGCGAGGGAGACGAGTTCTTT	CASTAGEGDEFF	-	-	TRBV6-4	TRBJ1-1
TGTGCCAGCAGTTTATGGACAGGGAGGGAAAACGAAAAACTGTTTTTT	CASSLWTGRENEKLFF	TRBD1	-	TRBV6-5	TRBJ1-4
TGTGCCAGCAGCTTGGACAGGAACACTGAAGCTTTCTTT	CASSLDRNTEAFF	-	-	TRBV5-4	TRBJ1-1
TGTGCCAGTAGTATCCCGGACGGGGCCTACGAGCAGTACTTC	CASSIPDGAYEQYF	-	-	TRBV19	TRBJ2-7
TGTGCCATTGGGACAGGGATGGGCAATCAGCCCCAGCATTTT	CAIGTGMGNQPQHF	TRBD1	-	TRBV10-3	TRBJ1-5
TGTGCCAGCAACCGGGACAGGGGATACGAGCAGTACTTC	CASNRDRGYEQYF	TRBD1	-	TRBV6-1	TRBJ2-7
TGCGCCAGCAGCTTGCAGGGGCGAGTCACCGGGGAGCTGTTTTTT	CASSLQGRVTGELFF	-	-	TRBV5-1	TRBJ2-2
TGTGCCAGCTCACCAAATCGGGAGGGTGGTCAGCCCCAGCATTTT	CASSPNREGGQPQHF	-	-	TRBV18	TRBJ1-5
TGTGCCAGCAGTTCACTCAGACAGGGGGGCTACAATGAGCAGTTCTTC	CASSSLRQGGYNEQFF	TRBD1	-	TRBV27	TRBJ2-1
TGTGCCTGGAAGAGGTGGCAGGGGGAGGTAGCCAAAAACATTCAGTACTTC	CAWKRWQGEVAKNIQYF	-	-	TRBV30	TRBJ2-4